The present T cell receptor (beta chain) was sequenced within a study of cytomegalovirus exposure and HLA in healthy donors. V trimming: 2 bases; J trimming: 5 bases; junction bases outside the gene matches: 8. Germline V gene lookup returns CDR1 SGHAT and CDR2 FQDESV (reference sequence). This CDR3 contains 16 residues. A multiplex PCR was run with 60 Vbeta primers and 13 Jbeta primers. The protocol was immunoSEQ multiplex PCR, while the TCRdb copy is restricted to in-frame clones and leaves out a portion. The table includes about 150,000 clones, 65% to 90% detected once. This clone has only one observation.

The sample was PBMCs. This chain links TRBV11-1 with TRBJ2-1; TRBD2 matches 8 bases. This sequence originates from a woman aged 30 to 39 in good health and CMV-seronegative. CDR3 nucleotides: TGTGCCAGCAGCTTACCTTACGGGAGGGGTAACAATGAGCAGTTCTTC. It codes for CASSLPYGRGNNEQFF.